Presented here are 23 T cell receptor beta chains from one specimen sequenced in a study of blood T cell repertoires in COVID-19. Assay used: immunoSEQ multiplex PCR; TCRdb lists only in-frame clones, some missing. The sample lists 250,000 to 300,000 clones, 84% occurring once. The sequencing sample was made of peripheral blood. The source is a man between 60 and 75 years old with acute or convalescent COVID-19.

This chain connects TRBV27 to TRBJ1-4; 8 bases map to TRBD1. The CDR3 sequence is 18 residues long. Germline V gene data show CDR1 as MNHEY and CDR2 as SMNVEV (reference sequence). Losses at the gene ends were 5 bases for V and 4 bases for J; bases not matched to a gene: 15. The CDR3: CASSQDRVMSPLNEKLFF. CDR3 coding DNA: TGTGCCAGCAGTCAGGACAGGGTTATGTCCCCACTTAATGAAAAACTGTTTTTT.

The chain has TRBV6-4 and TRBJ1-4; TRBD1 matches 10 bases. V was clipped by 4 bases and J by 7 bases; unmatched bases: 9. The CDR3 is made up of 16 amino acids. Germline-derived CDR1 and CDR2 are MRHNA and SNTAGT. The chain's CDR3 is CASSGTTRDRGEKLFF. The CDR3 DNA reads TGTGCCAGCAGTGGAACAACCCGGGACAGGGGTGAAAAACTGTTTTTT.

The rearrangement links TRBV10-1 to TRBJ2-3, with D tentatively TRBD2 (6 bases). The V gene lost 7 bases and the J gene lost 0 bases, with 8 bases spanning the gap. The germline V gene has CDR1 WNHNN and CDR2 SYGVQD (reference sequence). The CDR3 consists of 13 residues. Here the CDR3 DNA reads TGCGCCAGCAAAGGGACTAGCACAGATACGCAGTATTTT. Its protein product is CASKGTSTDTQYF.

The chain carries TRBV7-9 and TRBJ2-5; 9 nucleotides agree with TRBD2. With 3 bases clipped from V and 5 bases from J, the junction kept 10 bases outside the gene matches. The CDR3 length is 16 residues. The germline V gene encodes CDR1 SEHNR and CDR2 FQNEAQ (reference sequence). The CDR3 sequence: CASSFGRSGGRETQYF. CDR3 sequence (DNA): TGTGCCAGCAGCTTCGGGAGGAGCGGGGGGCGTGAGACCCAGTACTTC.

The chain carries TRBV29-1 and TRBJ1-1; D is unclear. Germline-derived CDR1 and CDR2 are SQVTM and ANQGSEA. The CDR3 spans 15 residues. The germline V and J ends were trimmed by 6 bases and 0 bases, with 17 bases remaining between them. This CDR3 is CSVADSPPMNTEAFF. The CDR3 region has the DNA TGCAGCGTCGCGGACTCCCCGCCTATGAACACTGAAGCTTTCTTT.

This chain links TRBV27 with TRBJ2-1; a possible D gene is TRBD2 (6 bases). Germline CDR1 is MNHEY and CDR2 is SMNVEV (reference sequence). V was pared by 0 bases and J by 6 bases, with 9 bases between. This CDR3 contains 14 residues. This chain's CDR3 is CASSLSRGSNEQFF. The CDR3 DNA is TGTGCCAGCAGTTTATCCCGGGGGAGCAATGAGCAGTTCTTC.

This clone has just a few counts. The chain is built from TRBV28 and TRBJ2-3; 8 bases agree with TRBD1. The CDR3 is 14 residues long. The V gene's germline CDR1 is MDHEN and CDR2 SYDVKM. Losses at the gene ends were 6 bases for V and 4 bases for J; bases not matched to a gene: 6. The CDR3 sequence is CASSRAGGADTQYF. The CDR3 DNA reads TGTGCCAGCAGCCGCGCAGGGGGCGCAGATACGCAGTATTTT.

The V and J genes are TRBV7-2 and TRBJ2-2; 15 positions agree with TRBD2. Germline CDR1 SGHTA, CDR2 FQGNSA. With 5 bases clipped from V and 5 bases from J, the junction kept 3 bases outside the gene matches. The CDR3 extends over 16 amino acids. The CDR3 sequence is CASSTGLAGGTGELFF. Written as DNA, the CDR3 is TGTGCCAGCAGCACGGGACTAGCGGGGGGTACCGGGGAGCTGTTTTTT.

The rearrangement links TRBV9 to TRBJ2-4; unclear D gene. CDR3 size: 11 residues. Germline CDR1 SGDLS, CDR2 YYNGEE. Deletions cut 4 bases from V and 8 bases from J, with 7 bases between. The CDR3 loop is CASSLGDIQYF. CDR3 nucleotides: TGTGCCAGCAGCCTCGGTGACATTCAGTACTTC.

The CDR3 DNA follows: TGTGCCAGCAGTTACGGGCAGCGGGAGTTAGGAGAGACCCAGTACTTC. Translating it yields CASSYGQRELGETQYF. The chain couples TRBV6-2 or TRBV6-3 to TRBJ2-5; 8 positions agree with TRBD2. CDR1 and CDR2 from the germline V gene are MNHEY and SVGEGT. The CDR3 has 16 amino acids. The V gene end was trimmed by 2 bases and the J gene end by 4 bases; junction bases not matched to a gene: 9.

This clone has just a few counts. The chain recombines TRBV6-2 or TRBV6-3 with TRBJ2-7; 11 bases line up with TRBD1. Germline-derived CDR1 and CDR2 are MNHEY and SVGEGT. J lost 4 bases, V lost 2 bases, and 16 bases had no gene match. This CDR3 comprises 19 residues. The DNA for the CDR3 is TGTGCCAGCAGTTACCGGGGCGCCGGGCGTGGACAGGGGGCTTACGAGCAGTACTTC. It specifies CASSYRGAGRGQGAYEQYF.

This clone was seen once. This rearrangement joins TRBV6-5 to TRBJ2-5; TRBD1 matches 7 bases. The V gene's germline CDR1 is MNHEY and CDR2 SVGAGI. The J segment lost 3 bases and the V segment lost 6 bases, leaving 10 bases of the junction unmatched. The CDR3 sequence is 15 residues long. The CDR3 loop reads CASRNRDRGKETQYF. CDR3 bases: TGTGCCAGCAGGAACCGGGACAGAGGTAAAGAGACCCAGTACTTC.

This clone has just one count. This chain uses TRBV19 with TRBJ1-1; 7 positions agree with TRBD1. Per germline, CDR1 LNHDA and CDR2 SQIVND (reference sequence). Losses at the gene ends were 7 bases for V and 0 bases for J; bases not matched to a gene: 5. This CDR3 spans 14 amino acids. The CDR3 is CASTVGQMNTEAFF. The CDR3 coding sequence is TGTGCCAGTACCGTGGGACAGATGAACACTGAAGCTTTCTTT.

The chain combines TRBV6-6 with TRBJ2-5; TRBD1 aligns across 7 bases. J lost 5 bases, V lost 2 bases, and 5 bases had no gene match. The CDR3 is made up of 14 amino acids. Germline V lookup: CDR1 MNHNY, CDR2 SVGAGI (reference sequence). The CDR3 nucleotides read TGTGCCAGCAGTTACCACAGGGGTGGGGAGACCCAGTACTTC. Translation: CASSYHRGGETQYF.

V and J are TRBV28 and TRBJ2-1; TRBD1 is a possible D gene (6 bases). The CDR3 has 15 amino acids. The germline V gene has CDR1 MDHEN and CDR2 SYDVKM. V was shortened by 6 bases and J by 0 bases, with 12 bases between the two germline ends. The CDR3 region has the DNA TGTGCCAGCAGCAACAGGGTAAGCTCCTACAATGAGCAGTTCTTC. The encoded protein is CASSNRVSSYNEQFF.

The chain combines TRBV5-4 with TRBJ2-5; D might be TRBD1 (6 bases). V lost 1 base, J lost 5 bases, and 15 bases lay in between. Germline CDR1 SGHNT, CDR2 YYREEE (reference sequence). The CDR3 runs 15 residues. The CDR3 DNA sequence: TGTGCCAGCAGCTTGATTTCAGGGGCGTGGGAGACCCAGTACTTC. Residues: CASSLISGAWETQYF.

The chain recombines TRBV7-9 with TRBJ2-5, with 8 positions matching TRBD1. Trimming removed 5 bases from V and 2 bases from J; junction bases left unmatched: 7. CDR1 SEHNR and CDR2 FQNEAQ come from the germline V gene (reference sequence). The CDR3 runs 15 residues. The CDR3 DNA reads TGTGCCAGCAGCCTTCGACAGGGGAGACAAGAGACCCAGTACTTC. Residues: CASSLRQGRQETQYF.

This clone turned up a few times. The gene calls are TRBV7-2 and TRBJ2-5, with a weak D call TRBD2 (7 bases). The length of the CDR3 is 13 residues. The V gene's germline CDR1 is SGHTA and CDR2 FQGNSA. Trimming left V 5 bases short and J 5 bases short, with 12 bases between. The CDR3 loop is CASSGGGWETQYF. CDR3 DNA sequence: TGTGCCAGCAGCGGGGGGGGCTGGGAGACCCAGTACTTC.

The rearrangement links TRBV7-9 to TRBJ1-1; D might be TRBD1 (6 bases). Per the germline V gene, CDR1 is SEHNR and CDR2 is FQNEAQ (reference sequence). The CDR3 spans 13 residues. Deletions cut 4 bases from V and 7 bases from J, with 13 bases between. The DNA of the CDR3 is TGTGCCAGCAGCTCAGGGGAAGGAGTTGAAGCTTTCTTT. It specifies CASSSGEGVEAFF. Filled out from reference TRBV7-9 and TRBJ1-1, the complete variable domain reads DTGVSQNPRHKITKRGQNVTFRCDPISEHNRLYWYRQTLGQGPEFLTYFQNEAQLEKSRLLSDRFSAERPKGSFSTLEIQRTEQGDSAMYLCASSSGEGVEAFFGQGTRLTVV.

J is TRBJ2-2 and V is TRBV5-4; D may be TRBD1 (6 bases). Trimming left V 6 bases short and J 0 bases short, with 12 bases between. Germline values: CDR1 SGHNT, CDR2 YYREEE (reference sequence). This CDR3 is built from 15 residues. CDR3 in amino acids: CASKLGQTNTGELFF. The CDR3 nucleotides are TGTGCCAGCAAACTAGGACAGACGAACACCGGGGAGCTGTTTTTT.

The chain uses TRBV2 and TRBJ1-5, with 12 bases aligning to TRBD1. This CDR3 has 17 residues. Germline CDR1 is SNHLY and CDR2 is FYNNEI. V lost 6 bases to trimming and J lost 1 base; unmatched junction nucleotides: 7. CDR3 in amino acids: CASSVGTGGGSNQPQHF. The CDR3 DNA reads as TGTGCCAGCAGCGTCGGGACAGGGGGCGGAAGCAATCAGCCCCAGCATTTT.

Only a few counts were recorded for this clone. V gene TRBV6-5 combines with J gene TRBJ1-5, with unresolved D. Germline CDR1 reads MNHEY; CDR2 reads SVGAGI. This CDR3 has 15 residues. V gave up 0 bases and J gave up 0 bases, with 6 bases separating them. The CDR3 here is CASSYSSNSNQPQHF. The CDR3, as DNA: TGTGCCAGCAGTTACTCATCAAATAGCAATCAGCCCCAGCATTTT.

This chain joins TRBV18 and TRBJ1-5; D ambiguous. The CDR3 has 13 amino acids. The V end lost 8 bases, the J end lost 4 bases, and 12 bases lay between the germline ends. Germline loops: CDR1 KGHSH, CDR2 LQKENI. CDR3 sequence: CASNTDINQPQHF. In DNA form, the CDR3 reads TGTGCCAGCAACACCGACATAAATCAGCCCCAGCATTTT.